This T cell receptor (beta chain) was found in a study of T cells after yellow fever vaccination. Study at large: Where fractions had low cell numbers, libraries were prepared from them with the SMART-Seq v4 Ultra Low Input RNA kit.

Study-level points and caveats: A limited proportion of clonotypes was detected within both the CD4 and CD8 compartments. Weaker overall was a secondary response that nonetheless peaked faster, on day 5 versus 15.

The CDR3 sequence is 18 residues long. TCR cDNA, made by 5'RACE template switching, carried an added universal primer site and UMIs. TCRdb recomputed calls from the 5' RACE reads with MiXCR, one row per CDR3 protein. The sample lists a few hundred thousand distinct CDR3 sequences; about 6.9% were seen once. About this clonotype: The antigen remains undetermined. A read error may produce the germline difference seen at one junction end.

The rearrangement links TRBV12-3 or TRBV12-4 to TRBJ2-1; TRBD2 matches at 11 bases. The sequencing here drew on PBMCs, taken approximately 47 days after the first yellow fever vaccination. The receptor comes from a man between 18 and 29 years old who received the YFV17D yellow fever vaccine. CDR3 coding DNA: TGTGCCAGCTGTTTTAGGCTAGCGGGGGGTCACTCCTACAATGAGCAGTTCTTC. Translating gives CASCFRLAGGHSYNEQFF.